This TCR beta chain appears in the sequencing data of a study of T cell repertoires in cytomegalovirus infection. Looking at the study overall: Based on public TCR beta signatures, there were indications of CMV infection and of a matching HLA type. Points from the study as a whole: Identification of carriers of CMV plus the relevant HLA was performed using cumulative public TCR beta family frequency. In two of eight donors, the top clonotype was HLA-C-restricted CMV-specific.

This CDR3 region has 15 residues. V was pared by 1 base and J by 2 bases, with 9 bases between. Per germline, CDR1 SGHTA and CDR2 FQGNSA. From the reads, TCRdb called clonotypes with MiXCR, one entry per CDR3 protein. The sample yields around 140,000 distinct CDR3 sequences, 5.5% to 8% seen once. Ten or more counts support this clonotype. The target antigen is unknown. Sequencing was done on a sample of PBMCs. The clonotype originates from a human donor in good health (CMV status not recorded). Some clones in this sample may be carry-over from other donors' samples. The V gene is TRBV7-2, the J gene TRBJ1-5, with D possibly matching TRBD1 (6 bases). CDR3 in amino acids: CASSLDRAGNQPQHF. The CDR3 DNA reads as TGTGCCAGCAGCTTAGACAGGGCCGGCAATCAGCCCCAGCATTTT.